This T cell receptor beta chain is drawn from a study of blood T cells in healthy people across ages. This clonotype has only a few counts. Alongside a J-beta primer mix, a sample-barcoded 5' primer served in a second PCR lasting roughly 6 to 12 cycles. TCRdb reprocessed the 5' RACE reads via MiXCR and lists one record per CDR3 protein. Among some 1.5 million distinct CDR3 sequences, approximately 43% were seen once, and the ten largest hold 4%. No fewer than 7 million PBMCs went into each sample. The extraction recovered at least 6 micrograms of total RNA per sample. Germline CDR1 SNHLY, CDR2 FYNNEI. The CDR3 has 12 amino acids. Trimming removed 8 bases from V and 7 bases from J; junction bases left unmatched: 3.

The receptor was isolated from a woman between 18 and 29 years old in good health. Sequencing was carried out using blood. The chain carries TRBV2 and TRBJ2-7, with TRBD1 matching over 12 bases. This CDR3 is CASRDRGHEQYF. The CDR3 DNA reads as TGTGCCAGCCGGGACAGGGGGCATGAGCAGTACTTC.